Shown below are 28 T cell receptor beta chains from a single sample sequenced in a study of cytomegalovirus exposure and HLA in healthy donors. Sequencing used immunoSEQ multiplex PCR; TCRdb keeps in-frame clones, though not all of them. The sample yields some 140,000 clones, 86% seen once. Sequenced input: PBMCs. These receptors were collected from a man aged 18 to 29 in good health and CMV-seropositive.

The chain employs TRBV6-5 and TRBJ1-3; the D is unclear. Germline CDR1 is MNHEY and CDR2 is SVGAGI. The CDR3 is 15 amino acids. The germline V and J ends were trimmed by 6 bases and 0 bases, with 12 bases remaining between them. CDR3 sequence reads: CASSRVPSSGNTIYF. Written as DNA, the CDR3 is TGTGCCAGCAGCCGAGTACCATCCTCTGGAAACACCATATATTTT.

The chain carries TRBV5-8 and TRBJ2-2; no clear D gene. Trimming cost V 4 bases and J 2 bases, with 12 bases left between them. This CDR3 spans 15 amino acids. Looked up from germline, CDR1 is SGHTS and CDR2 is YDEGEE. CDR3 in DNA: TGTGCCAGCAGCCCCACGGGTGGAAACACCGGGGAGCTGTTTTTT. Translation gives CASSPTGGNTGELFF.

The chain joins TRBV5-6 to TRBJ1-2, with 7 nucleotides matching TRBD1. This CDR3 region has 15 residues. V lost 0 bases and J lost 5; bases outside the gene matches: 7. Germline values: CDR1 SGHDT, CDR2 YYEEEE. As DNA, the CDR3 is TGTGCCAGCAGCTTGGCGGGGACAGAACCTTATGGCTACACCTTC. Its translation is CASSLAGTEPYGYTF.

The CDR3 DNA follows: TGTGCCAGCAGCTTGGCGAGCTCCGGGGAGCTGTTTTTT. Translation gives CASSLASSGELFF. The rearrangement uses TRBV5-4 and TRBJ2-2; no firm D call. Trimming removed 0 bases at V and 6 bases at J, with 6 bases between. This CDR3 has 13 residues. Germline values: CDR1 SGHNT, CDR2 YYREEE (reference sequence).

The chain links TRBV29-1 to TRBJ2-2, with a weak D call TRBD2 (5 bases). Germline-derived CDR1 and CDR2 are SQVTM and ANQGSEA. This CDR3 contains 13 residues. The CDR3 is CSASGANTGELFF. In nucleotides, the CDR3 is TGCAGTGCCTCCGGGGCGAACACCGGGGAGCTGTTTTTT.

This clone has just a few counts. The J gene is TRBJ2-7, the V gene TRBV4-1, with a tentative D call TRBD2 (6 bases). Per the germline V gene, CDR1 is MGHRA and CDR2 is YSYEKL. Deletions cut 4 bases from V and 2 bases from J, with 15 bases between. This CDR3 spans 15 amino acids. CDR3 DNA: TGCGCCAGCAGCCTACGCGGGGAGCCCACCTACGAGCAGTACTTC. Translation: CASSLRGEPTYEQYF.

J is TRBJ2-7 and V is TRBV7-9; 7 bases match TRBD1. The CDR3 has 13 amino acids. V shed 5 bases and J 3 bases; nucleotides not matched to a gene: 4. Germline V gene sequence: CDR1 SEHNR, CDR2 FQNEAQ (reference sequence). In nucleotides, the CDR3 is TGTGCCAGCAGCCGACAGGGTGGCTACGAGCAGTACTTC. Protein sequence: CASSRQGGYEQYF.

This sequence joins TRBV5-1 and TRBJ1-2; possibly TRBD1 for D (5 bases). V was pared by 2 bases and J by 3 bases, with 11 bases between. The CDR3 sequence is 14 residues long. Germline CDR1 SGHRS, CDR2 YFSETQ. The CDR3 nucleotides are TGCGCCAGCAGCTTCCAACCGACAGACTATGGCTACACCTTC. This gives the protein CASSFQPTDYGYTF.

The chain recombines TRBV5-1 with TRBJ2-5; D call uncertain. Germline CDR1 is SGHRS and CDR2 is YFSETQ. CDR3 size: 11 residues. V was shortened by 4 bases and J by 7 bases, with 8 bases between the two germline ends. The CDR3 spells CASSETGTQYF. CDR3 nucleotides: TGCGCCAGCAGCGAAACGGGGACCCAGTACTTC.

The gene calls are TRBV7-8 and TRBJ2-7, with 7 bases identical to TRBD1. The CDR3 consists of 17 residues. Per the germline V gene, CDR1 is SGHVS and CDR2 is FQNEAQ. The V and J ends lost 4 bases and 0 bases, in that order; junction bases with no gene match: 12. CDR3 in DNA: TGTGCCAGCAGCTCGCCCTACAGGGGCCGGGACTCCTACGAGCAGTACTTC. This codes for CASSSPYRGRDSYEQYF.

The chain employs TRBV9 and TRBJ2-1; TRBD2 matches at 7 bases. Germline V gene lookup returns CDR1 SGDLS and CDR2 YYNGEE. V lost 4 bases and J lost 2; bases outside the gene matches: 9. CDR3 size: 16 residues. CDR3 loop: CASSRGDGGTYNEQFF. The DNA of the CDR3 is TGTGCCAGCAGCAGAGGGGACGGGGGGACCTACAATGAGCAGTTCTTC.

This chain joins TRBV29-1 and TRBJ1-2; the match to TRBD1 covers 9 bases. This CDR3 comprises 17 residues. V shed 1 base and J 0 bases; nucleotides not matched to a gene: 9. Germline V gene data show CDR1 as SQVTM and CDR2 as ANQGSEA. The CDR3 DNA sequence: TGCAGCGTTGAAGGCCGGGACAGGGCCTTAGCTAACTATGGCTACACCTTC. This sequence encodes CSVEGRDRALANYGYTF.

V usage is TRBV19 and J usage is TRBJ2-2; maybe TRBD1 (6 bases). With 8 bases removed from V and 5 bases from J, the gap between germline ends came to 27 bases. Germline V lookup: CDR1 LNHDA, CDR2 SQIVND (reference sequence). This CDR3 contains 18 residues. CDR3 sequence (DNA): TGTGCCAGTCTCCCGGGACATACCCGAAAAATGCGGACCGGGGAGCTGTTTTTT. Its protein is CASLPGHTRKMRTGELFF.

This clone was seen once. The chain employs TRBV7-3 and TRBJ1-5; D is perhaps TRBD1 (5 bases). Germline values: CDR1 SGHTA, CDR2 FQGTGA. The CDR3 loop spans 16 amino acids. Trimming stripped 4 bases from V and 4 bases from J, with 17 bases between. The CDR3 DNA follows: TGTGCCAGCAGCTCCGATCGGCGGGGGGGAAATCAGCCCCAGCATTTT. As protein: CASSSDRRGGNQPQHF.

The rearrangement uses TRBV11-2 and TRBJ2-2, with D possibly matching TRBD2 (6 bases). The CDR3 contains 17 residues. V gave up 1 base and J gave up 4 bases, with 16 bases separating them. Germline V gene data show CDR1 as SGHAT and CDR2 as FQNNGV. CDR3 sequence reads: CASSLGLRGSRTGELFF. CDR3 DNA: TGTGCCAGCAGCTTAGGGTTACGGGGGAGCCGCACCGGGGAGCTGTTTTTT.

The V gene is TRBV19, the J gene TRBJ1-6; possible D gene TRBD1, 6 bases. V was shortened by 6 bases and J by 10 bases, with 19 bases between the two germline ends. The CDR3 sequence is 15 residues long. Germline CDR1 LNHDA, CDR2 SQIVND (reference sequence). The CDR3 bases are TGTGCCAGTAGAGACGCCGGGCAGGGGAAATCACCCCTCCACTTT. It codes for CASRDAGQGKSPLHF.

The chain combines TRBV5-1 with TRBJ1-1; 10 nucleotides match TRBD1. Germline V CDR1 and CDR2: SGHRS, YFSETQ. V was clipped by 3 bases and J by 4 bases; unmatched bases: 6. This CDR3 has 15 amino acids. The CDR3 spells CASSSMDRGGTEAFF. CDR3 sequence (DNA): TGCGCCAGCAGCTCTATGGACAGGGGGGGCACTGAAGCTTTCTTT. Full variable domain (rest looked up from reference TRBV5-1 and TRBJ1-1): KAGVTQTPRYLIKTRGQQVTLSCSPISGHRSVSWYQQTPGQGLQFLFEYFSETQRNKGNFPGRFSGRQFSNSRSEMNVSTLELGDSALYLCASSSMDRGGTEAFFGQGTRLTVV.

The chain uses TRBV11-2 and TRBJ2-1, with D perhaps matching TRBD1 (7 bases). Germline V gene sequence: CDR1 SGHAT, CDR2 FQNNGV. The CDR3 has 16 amino acids. Trimming stripped 5 bases from V and 7 bases from J, with 21 bases between. In nucleotides, the CDR3 is TGTGCCAGCAGCCCACGGACAGGCGACCGGGGGAATGAGCAGTTCTTC. It specifies CASSPRTGDRGNEQFF.

This rearrangement joins TRBV23-1 to TRBJ2-7, with D possibly TRBD1 on 6 matching bases. TRBV23-1 is marked as an open reading frame, function uncertain. Trimming shortened V by 0 bases and J by 2 bases, and 14 bases separated the two germline ends. The CDR3 spans 16 residues. CDR3 protein: CASSQSRWDTTYEQYF. CDR3 nucleotides: TGCGCCAGCAGTCAATCGCGGTGGGACACCACCTACGAGCAGTACTTC.

This chain connects TRBV2 to TRBJ2-5; D gene ambiguous. Per the germline V gene, CDR1 is SNHLY and CDR2 is FYNNEI. The CDR3 contains 15 residues. V was pared by 5 bases and J by 2 bases, with 15 bases between. The CDR3 protein is CASSLAETTQETQYF. DNA for the CDR3: TGTGCCAGCAGTCTGGCTGAGACAACTCAAGAGACCCAGTACTTC.

The chain employs TRBV11-2 and TRBJ2-2; D call uncertain. The CDR3 covers 14 residues. V shed 1 base and J shed 3 bases, with 6 bases lying between them. Per germline, CDR1 SGHAT and CDR2 FQNNGV. The CDR3 loop is CASSLVFDTGELFF. The CDR3, as DNA: TGTGCCAGCAGCTTAGTCTTCGACACCGGGGAGCTGTTTTTT.

The chain is built from TRBV27 and TRBJ2-3; the match to TRBD1 covers 8 bases. Germline V lookup: CDR1 MNHEY, CDR2 SMNVEV (reference sequence). V shed 2 bases and J 4 bases; nucleotides not matched to a gene: 5. The CDR3 has 15 residues. This CDR3 reads CASSLIQGASDTQYF. The CDR3 nucleotides read TGTGCCAGCAGTTTAATCCAGGGGGCATCAGATACGCAGTATTTT.

The rearrangement joins TRBV7-2 to TRBJ1-1; D is perhaps TRBD1 (5 bases). Germline lookup yields CDR1 SGHTA and CDR2 FQGNSA. Trimming took 6 bases from V and 2 from J, leaving 10 bases between them. The CDR3 loop spans 13 amino acids. CDR3 loop: CASRSQANTEAFF. The CDR3 coding sequence is TGTGCCAGCAGGTCACAGGCTAACACTGAAGCTTTCTTT.

V usage is TRBV20-1 and J usage is TRBJ2-1, with D hard to call. This CDR3 comprises 11 residues. V shed 3 bases and J shed 6 bases, with 6 bases lying between them. Per germline, CDR1 DFQATT and CDR2 SNEGSKA (reference sequence). The CDR3 is CSASKLNEQFF. CDR3 nucleotide sequence: TGCAGTGCTAGCAAACTCAATGAGCAGTTCTTC.

The rearrangement uses TRBV7-3 and TRBJ1-2; TRBD1 aligns across 7 bases. J gave up 6 bases and V 5 bases, and 6 bases lay outside the gene matches. Germline assignment: CDR1 SGHTA and CDR2 FQGTGA. The CDR3 is made up of 13 amino acids. Written as DNA, the CDR3 is TGTGCCAGCAGCCTCGACAGGGCCAATGGCTACACCTTC. Translating gives CASSLDRANGYTF.

The CDR3 loop reads CASSLGGSGGNGELFF. The CDR3 DNA is TGTGCCAGCAGCTTGGGCGGGAGTGGTGGCAACGGGGAGCTGTTTTTT. This rearrangement joins TRBV7-2 to TRBJ2-2; 7 bases fit TRBD2. V trimming: 3 bases; J trimming: 7 bases; junction bases outside the gene matches: 11. This CDR3 has 16 amino acids. CDR1 SGHTA and CDR2 FQGNSA come from the germline V gene.

J is TRBJ2-1 and V is TRBV4-3; 12 positions agree with TRBD2. Trimming removed 2 bases from V and 10 bases from J; junction bases left unmatched: 6. Germline-derived CDR1 and CDR2 are LGHNA and YSLEER. CDR3 length: 15 residues. The chain's CDR3 is CASSQLAGGPGEQFF. CDR3 bases: TGCGCCAGCAGCCAACTAGCGGGGGGGCCTGGGGAGCAGTTCTTC.

This clone was seen a few times. This rearrangement joins TRBV7-9 to TRBJ2-7, with 7 nucleotides matching TRBD1. The germline CDR1 and CDR2 sequences are SEHNR and FQNEAQ (reference sequence). After removal of 5 bases from V and 0 bases from J, the junction contained 10 bases not matched to a gene. The CDR3 extends over 16 amino acids. CDR3 amino acids: CASSGRTGVSSYEQYF. The CDR3 region has the DNA TGTGCCAGCAGCGGACGGACAGGCGTCAGCTCCTACGAGCAGTACTTC.